This TCR beta chain was sequenced for a study of OX40 agonist ivuxolimab in advanced cancers. The wider study: Patients undergoing dose escalation presented with hepatocellular carcinoma, melanoma, renal cell or head and neck cancer. Checkpoint inhibitors had been given previously to over 30% of patients.

Exclusion applied to patients with autoimmune disease history or systemic immunosuppression. Sequenced by immunoSEQ multiplex PCR; TCRdb stores in-frame clones only, minus some. This sample has about 35,000 clones; about 74% occur once, and the top ten carry about 19%. This CDR3 contains 17 residues. Germline V gives CDR1 SGHTA, CDR2 FQGTGA. Germline trimming cut 5 bases from V and 7 bases from J; bases unmatched to any gene: 12. The chain has TRBV7-3 and TRBJ2-3, with 13 bases fitting TRBD2. The input for sequencing was CD4+ or CD8+ T cells sorted from blood, taken in a trial of the OX40 agonist ivuxolimab. This sequence was found in an adult with an advanced solid tumor such as melanoma, head and neck, liver or kidney cancer. This CDR3 reads CASSPLLLAGGPNTQYF. The CDR3 bases are TGTGCCAGCAGCCCCCTCTTACTAGCGGGGGGGCCAAATACGCAGTATTTT.